Below are 11 T cell receptor beta chains sequenced from a single sample in a study of shared clonotypes between healthy human individuals. The naive CD8 subset, CD45RO-negative cells positively selected for CCR7, excluded terminally differentiated effector memory CD45RA+ cells. Sequenced by immunoSEQ multiplex PCR; TCRdb stores in-frame clones only, minus some. The data hold hundreds of thousands of clones, with 95% observed a single time. Sequenced sample: naive CD8+ T cells sorted from blood. These receptors originate from a woman in her twenties or thirties in good health.

The V call is TRBV27, the J call TRBJ2-1; TRBD2 matches at 10 bases. Per germline, CDR1 MNHEY and CDR2 SMNVEV (reference sequence). The length of the CDR3 is 17 residues. Trimming cost V 0 bases and J 6 bases; bases outside gene matches: 8. DNA for the CDR3: TGTGCCAGCAGTTTATCGATAGGGGGACTAGCGCTCAATGAGCAGTTCTTC. Protein: CASSLSIGGLALNEQFF.

The chain uses TRBV21-1 and TRBJ2-7; TRBD1, the table's D call, was not compared with the DNA. TRBV21-1 is deemed a pseudogene. This CDR3 region has 13 residues. The CDR3 sequence: CASSKPGDYEQYF. The CDR3 DNA sequence: TGTGCCAGCAGCAAGCCAGGGGATTACGAGCAGTACTTC.

On this clone: The germline gene is not matched at one end of the junction; a read error may be the cause. The chain recombines TRBV12-5 with TRBJ2-1; 10 positions agree with TRBD1. CDR1 LGHNT and CDR2 FRNRAP come from the germline V gene. This CDR3 has 14 residues. The chain's CDR3 is CASGFGTGENEQFF. CDR3 DNA sequence: TGTGCTAGCGGTTTTGGGACAGGGGAGAATGAGCAGTTCTTC.

This CDR3 is CAISEDRLAGNTEAFF. CDR3 bases: TGTGCCATCAGTGAGGACAGATTAGCCGGGAACACTGAAGCTTTCTTT. The chain couples TRBV10-3 to TRBJ1-1; D is perhaps TRBD1 (5 bases). Germline CDR1 and CDR2: ENHRY and SYGVKD. Trimming stripped 2 bases from V and 1 base from J, with 14 bases between. CDR3 length: 16 residues.

This clone has a handful of counts. CDR3 loop: CASRPRDTGELFF. The CDR3 coding sequence is TGTGCCAGCCGGCCTCGAGACACCGGGGAGCTGTTTTTT. The V call is TRBV9, the J call TRBJ2-2, with D unresolved. Per germline, CDR1 SGDLS and CDR2 YYNGEE. V dropped 7 bases and J dropped 3 bases, with 10 bases sitting between them. The CDR3 length is 13 residues.

This rearrangement joins TRBV30 to TRBJ2-1; 7 nucleotides align to TRBD2. The CDR3 is 14 residues long. CDR1 and CDR2 (germline): GTSNPN, SVGIG (reference sequence). J lost 6 bases, V lost 0 bases, and 5 bases had no gene match. CDR3 nucleotide sequence: TGTGCCTGGAGTGTTGGTAGCGGGCGCAATGAGCAGTTCTTC. The encoded protein is CAWSVGSGRNEQFF.

In DNA, the CDR3 is TGTGCCAGCAGCCATCGGGACAGACTGAATGAGCAGTTCTTC. Translating gives CASSHRDRLNEQFF. The genes are TRBV5-4 and TRBJ2-1; 7 bases align to TRBD1. Germline assignment: CDR1 SGHNT and CDR2 YYREEE (reference sequence). The J segment lost 7 bases and the V segment lost 4 bases, leaving 8 bases of the junction unmatched. This CDR3 has 14 residues. Together with reference TRBV5-4 and TRBJ2-1, the CDR3 gives the full variable domain: ETGVTQSPTHLIKTRGQQVTLRCSSQSGHNTVSWYQQALGQGPQFIFQYYREEENGRGNFPPRFSGLQFPNYSSELNVNALELDDSALYLCASSHRDRLNEQFFGPGTRLTVL.

J is TRBJ2-7 and V is TRBV9; the match to TRBD1 covers 9 bases. V lost 0 bases to trimming and J lost 1 base; unmatched junction nucleotides: 2. Germline values: CDR1 SGDLS, CDR2 YYNGEE. The CDR3 spans 15 residues. The CDR3 loop is CASSVGQGDSYEQYF. CDR3 DNA: TGTGCCAGCAGCGTAGGACAGGGGGATTCCTACGAGCAGTACTTC. The whole variable domain, filled in from reference TRBV9 and TRBJ2-7, reads DSGVTQTPKHLITATGQRVTLRCSPRSGDLSVYWYQQSLDQGLQFLIQYYNGEERAKGNILERFSAQQFPDLHSELNLSSLELGDSALYFCASSVGQGDSYEQYFGPGTRLTVT.

The chain is built from TRBV27 and TRBJ2-5, with a weak D call TRBD1 (7 bases). Germline V gene lookup returns CDR1 MNHEY and CDR2 SMNVEV (reference sequence). The CDR3 totals 14 residues. V was pared by 5 bases and J by 4 bases, with 14 bases between. The CDR3 is CASSRRQGGETQYF. CDR3 in DNA: TGTGCCAGCAGTCGTAGACAGGGAGGAGAGACCCAGTACTTC.

This chain uses TRBV28 with TRBJ1-5; D is possibly TRBD1 (5 bases). Germline CDR1 reads MDHEN; CDR2 reads SYDVKM. The CDR3 has 15 residues. V shed 6 bases and J shed 5 bases, with 17 bases lying between them. The CDR3 reads CASREIGTPDQPQHF. DNA of the CDR3: TGTGCCAGCAGGGAAATAGGGACCCCGGATCAGCCCCAGCATTTT.

A remark on this clone: The sample carries other DNA sequences with the same CDR3. The chain carries TRBV28 and TRBJ2-7, with no clear D. CDR1 and CDR2 from the germline V gene are MDHEN and SYDVKM. This CDR3 region has 13 residues. The V end was cut by 3 bases, the J end by 1 base, with 7 bases between. The CDR3 loop is CASSFDNSYEQYF. DNA for the CDR3: TGTGCCAGCAGTTTCGACAATTCCTACGAGCAGTACTTC.